This T cell receptor (beta chain) was identified during a study of T cell responses to AZD1222 COVID-19 vaccine. Worth noting for this clone: The antigen remains undetermined.

Study-level findings and limits: The study sampled repertoires only after the peak T cell response.

Clones were read by immunoSEQ multiplex PCR, and TCRdb kept only the in-frame ones, dropping some. The sample has fewer than 180,000 clones, about nine tenths seen once. The sequenced sample was peripheral blood, obtained 28 days after the second AZD1222 dose. This clonotype was sampled from an adult who received the AZD1222 COVID-19 vaccine.

This CDR3 is CSVYPPGTDYGYTF. Written as DNA, the CDR3 is TGCAGCGTTTACCCCCCCGGGACAGACTATGGCTACACCTTC. The rearrangement links TRBV29-1 to TRBJ1-2; 7 bases match TRBD1. The trim removed 5 bases at V and 3 bases at J, leaving 9 bases unmatched. In germline, CDR1 is SQVTM, CDR2 ANQGSEA. The CDR3 has 14 amino acids.